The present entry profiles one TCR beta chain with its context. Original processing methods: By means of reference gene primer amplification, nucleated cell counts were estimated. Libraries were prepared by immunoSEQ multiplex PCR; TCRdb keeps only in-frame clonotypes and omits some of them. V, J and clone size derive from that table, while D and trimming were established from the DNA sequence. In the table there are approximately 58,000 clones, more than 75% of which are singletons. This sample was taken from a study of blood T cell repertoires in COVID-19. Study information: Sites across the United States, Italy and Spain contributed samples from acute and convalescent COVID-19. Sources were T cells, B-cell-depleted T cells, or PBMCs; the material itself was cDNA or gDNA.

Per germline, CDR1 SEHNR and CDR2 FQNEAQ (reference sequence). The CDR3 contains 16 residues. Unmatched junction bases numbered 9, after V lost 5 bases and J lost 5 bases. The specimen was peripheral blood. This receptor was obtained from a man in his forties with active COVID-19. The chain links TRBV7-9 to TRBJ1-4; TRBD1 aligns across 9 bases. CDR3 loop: CASSAPTGTGNEKLFF. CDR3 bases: TGTGCCAGCAGCGCCCCGACCGGGACAGGGAATGAAAAACTGTTTTTT.